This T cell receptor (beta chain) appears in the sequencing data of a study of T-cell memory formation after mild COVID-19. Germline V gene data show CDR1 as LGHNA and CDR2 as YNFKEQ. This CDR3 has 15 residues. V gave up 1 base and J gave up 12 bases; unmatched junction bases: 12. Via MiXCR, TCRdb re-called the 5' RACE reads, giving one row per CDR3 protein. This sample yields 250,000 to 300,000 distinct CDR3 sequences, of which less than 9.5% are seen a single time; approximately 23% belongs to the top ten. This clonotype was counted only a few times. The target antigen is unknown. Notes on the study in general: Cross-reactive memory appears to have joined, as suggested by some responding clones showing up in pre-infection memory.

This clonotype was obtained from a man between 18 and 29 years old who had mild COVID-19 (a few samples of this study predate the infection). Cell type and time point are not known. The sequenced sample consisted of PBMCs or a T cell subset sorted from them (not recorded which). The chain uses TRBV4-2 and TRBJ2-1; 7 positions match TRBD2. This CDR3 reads CASSQVLLGPGGQFF. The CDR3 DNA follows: TGTGCCAGCAGCCAAGTGCTATTGGGCCCGGGAGGGCAGTTCTTC.